Included here is one T cell receptor (beta chain) sequence, with context. These data are taken from a study of T cell changes during pregnancy in multiple sclerosis. The CDR3 is 14 amino acids. Per germline, CDR1 WNHNN and CDR2 SYGVQD (reference sequence). Germline trimming cut 5 bases from V and 6 bases from J; bases unmatched to any gene: 5. The repertoire was sequenced with immunoSEQ multiplex PCR; TCRdb's copy has only in-frame clones and lacks some. The sample lists about 38,000 clones, 70% to 90% occurring once. V usage is TRBV10-1 and J usage is TRBJ1-1, with 11 bases identical to TRBD1. This specimen consisted of CD4+ T cells from peripheral blood mononuclear cells, obtained before pregnancy. This TCR came from a female donor with multiple sclerosis, enrolled in a pregnancy study. As DNA, the CDR3 is TGCGCCAGCAGTTCCGGGACAGGGGGGGCTGAAGCTTTCTTT. Its translation is CASSSGTGGAEAFF.